The TCR beta chain under discussion was sequenced for a study of blood T cell repertoires in COVID-19. The protocol was immunoSEQ multiplex PCR, while the TCRdb copy is restricted to in-frame clones and leaves out a portion. Of tens of thousands of clones in the sample, roughly 73% were seen once. The CDR3 runs to 13 residues. The germline V gene encodes CDR1 MNHNS and CDR2 SASEGT. The V end was cut by 0 bases, the J end by 5 bases, with 8 bases between. This clone was found once. Material: peripheral blood. The gene calls are TRBV6-1 and TRBJ2-7; TRBD2 might be the D (6 bases). The receptor was isolated from a man older than 75 with acute or convalescent COVID-19. The CDR3 nucleotides are TGTGCCAGCAGTGAAGCATGGACTAACGAGCAGTACTTC. It specifies CASSEAWTNEQYF.